The subject of this entry is one TCR beta chain. Its antigen is currently not known. Base qualities are missing; no much larger clone stands one base away. The data stem from a study of cytomegalovirus exposure and HLA in healthy donors (dated by TCRdb to the late 2010s). Concerning the study at large: According to an earlier analysis of 587 of the donors, about 180 million T cells yielded roughly 110 million unique TCR beta sequences and approximately 300 Gb of sequence data. Around 320 gigabases of sequencing data and 70 million to 85 million unique TCR sequences were included in an early release covering over 600 HLA-typed donors. Among the roughly 400 genotyped donors, around 81% belonged to the genetic ancestry cluster associated with self-reported Caucasian donors. The study aimed to test whether signatures of past pathogen exposure could be identified by cataloging public T cell receptors. The study profiled the T cell repertoires of 500 to 800 subjects by immunosequencing and related them to cytomegalovirus serostatus. Along with the roughly 670-subject first cohort, a separate validation cohort of over 90 different subjects was used. To predict cytomegalovirus infection status, the study brought together high-throughput TCR immunosequencing, statistical association of individual TCRs with disease status, and machine learning. A later analysis re-examined previously published TCR beta repertoires from more than 650 donors and added high-resolution HLA genotyping to investigate patterns of TCR occurrence. Rather than drawing on any new phenotypic data, the later analysis identified candidate immune exposures from TCR beta sequences and the way those sequences occurred across donors. In an earlier analysis of 500 to 650 of the donors, high-throughput TCR beta sequencing was used to judge whether each TCR beta V gene segment behaved as functional or pseudogenic. Alongside the repertoire data, information on donor age, sex, ethnicity and CMV serostatus was compiled. Genome-wide SNP genotypes for about 65% of the roughly 670 donors were used in a later genetic analysis, which treated that subset as a discovery cohort. All discovery cohort repertoires had been generated on a single sequencing platform. Class I and class II HLA loci were covered by the typing at four-digit resolution. The number of typed donors differed by locus: roughly 629-640 for A, B, C, DRB1 and DQB1; approximately 530 for DQA1; 606 for DPA1; and around 450 for DPB1. Four to six DR-DQ haplotypes were handled as single units for association and clustering, since linkage in the cohort was strong. Across approximately 400 genotyped donors of the cohort, an average of about 250,000 unique TCR beta nucleotide sequences per donor were sequenced, and about a sixth of those sequences were non-productive.

The cohort comprised some 680 healthy bone marrow donors. Cohort members were all nominally healthy when sampled, although unrecorded immune exposures were likely present. The donor was CMV seronegative and was included in the group of around 320 seronegative cohort members. A peripheral blood sample was collected from each donor, and TCR beta sequencing was performed on peripheral blood mononuclear cells. The Qiagen DNeasy Blood Extraction Kit was used to extract genomic DNA from the blood cell samples. Looking up the germline V gene yields CDR1 SGDLS and CDR2 YYNGEE. V was cut back by 5 bases and J by 1 base, leaving a gap of 12 bases between them. The CDR3, from cysteine to phenylalanine, totals 14 residues. Only the CDR3 DNA is retained, 42 bases long and in frame from the first base. General study outcomes and caveats: Most CMV-associated TCR beta chains appeared to be HLA-restricted in a later analysis, and the HLA associations seemed to be driven largely by CMV exposure. In vitro tests confirmed that a few of the cytomegalovirus-associated TCR beta chains recognize cytomegalovirus antigens. Roughly uniform sequencing depth across donors was assumed in presence/absence analyses, although this assumption may not hold. Most TCR sequences were seen in very few donors, while some public TCRs were found in many individuals. In an earlier analysis of some 640 of the donors, most TCR beta V segments were observed in productive rearrangements about 87% or about 30% of the time, broadly matching IMGT annotations. The classifier was reported to diagnose cytomegalovirus status with high specificity and sensitivity in both the original and validation cohorts. A further reported finding was that TCR beta sequences accurately predicted the HLA-A and HLA-B alleles for most subjects in the first cohort. According to a later analysis, parvovirus B19, influenza, CMV and Epstein-Barr virus appeared linked to several top co-occurrence clusters. When HLA alleles, especially DR and DQ, strongly co-occurred, attributing TCR associations to individual alleles was difficult. In a later genetic analysis, a missense DCLRE1C variant was associated with V-gene and J-gene trimming of TCR beta chains, and the association was replicated in an independent cohort. In a later genetic analysis, fewer N-insertions in productive TCRs were reported among donors in an Asian-associated ancestry cluster than the approximately 670-donor mean. Only TCR beta chains were sequenced in this cohort, and the absence of alpha or paired-chain data limited detectable features. Because HLA typing was missing for some donors at each locus, association tests included only the typed subset. In a later analysis, HLA-associated TCR beta chains showed more clonal expansion and lower generation probabilities than non-associated chains that were equally common. It was suggested by the authors that the approach could potentially be generalized to other disease states and immunological phenotypes. Linkage disequilibrium might explain the correlated functional status among segregating V segments, but an unknown experimental factor could not be excluded. The study listed around 160 TCR beta chains as associated with cytomegalovirus. For the cohort, immune exposure information was limited to CMV serostatus. Specific HLA alleles were associated with 15,000 to 20,000 TCR beta sequences at a false discovery rate of 0.05 in a later analysis. The 87-base-pair reads could not distinguish some IMGT-functional V segments, including TRBV6-2 and TRBV6-3, so those segments were excluded. Because counts were too low, about 18 rarely observed V segments, including chromosome 9 orphons, were left out of the earlier analysis of some 640 of the donors. The sequencing pipeline was judged likely to have produced a cluster of highly shared sequence variants as a technical artifact. In a later analysis, TCR association rates were found to vary across HLA loci, with the most associated TCRs seen for DRB1 alleles and the fewest for HLA-C alleles.

The library was obtained by the immunoSEQ multiplex PCR assay. A mixture of 60 forward primers for TCR Vbeta segments and 13 reverse primers for TCR Jbeta segments was used in the multiplex PCR. A multiplex PCR assay on genomic DNA amplified the CDR3 region of rearranged TCR beta genes. Amplified TCR beta libraries were sequenced as 87-base-pair reads on the Illumina HiSeq System. Turning to the authors' computational methods: Across the 600 to 700 repertoires, a later analysis counted 80 million or so unique TCR beta chains, approximately 10 million of which were shared by at least two donors. Raw reads were error-corrected and collapsed into unique sequences by a nearest-neighbor algorithm in which closely related sequences were merged to remove PCR and sequencing errors. To assign V, D and J gene segments, CDR3 sequences were aligned to IMGT reference sequences. For a sequence to be retained, a match of at least six nucleotides to both a V gene segment and a J gene segment was required. Rearrangements were called productive when the CDR3 lacked stop codons and stayed in frame with V and J; all others were non-productive. Following IMGT convention, CDR3 was defined as the stretch from the second conserved V-encoded cysteine to the conserved J-encoded phenylalanine. Sequences without an unambiguous match to a single V gene segment were excluded from the earlier analysis of a few hundred of the donors. In an earlier analysis of 587 of the donors, V segments were called functional above 56.7% productive rearrangements and were called segregating when the between-donor standard deviation exceeded 5%. A statistical classification framework was developed to diagnose cytomegalovirus status using the catalog of TCR beta chain sequences. V and J gene assignment, in a later analysis, came from comparing TCR nucleotide sequences with IMGT/GENE-DB human TR gene sequences. Using the TCRdist pipeline, a later analysis assigned CDR3 sequences along with most-parsimonious VDJ recombination scenarios. In a later analysis, each TCR beta chain was defined by its CDR3 amino acid sequence together with its V-gene family, and reads lacking a unique V-gene family were excluded. In a later analysis, nearly 600 highly shared, low-generation-probability nucleotide sequences were removed to address suspected cross-contamination and a sequencing artifact. For each public chain, a later analysis derived a clonal expansion index from normalized ranks of inferred template counts within each repertoire. In a later analysis, generation probabilities were computed using a VDJ recombination model fitted to out-of-frame rearrangements, and the results were checked against IGoR. Hypergeometric tests were used in a later analysis to score TCR-TCR, TCR-HLA and TCR-CMV co-occurrence, with a repertoire-size bias correction applied to the TCR pairs. False discovery rates were estimated in a later analysis by permuting HLA or CMV assignments 20 times. In a later analysis, co-occurring TCRs were grouped with DBSCAN, and TCRdist sequence similarity was added when clustering was performed within HLA-allele-positive subsets. For co-occurrence clustering, repertoires with fewer than 30,000 or more than 120,000 public chains were excluded, along with 5 or 6 repertoires with anomalous nucleotide sharing. TCRdb holds this immuneACCESS table with in-frame rearrangements only. Some clones are missing; in checked studies, unresolved V genes explain under half, and the rest has no known cause. That table furnishes V, J and clone size, whereas the DNA furnished D and trimming. The sample includes 200,000 to 250,000 clones, with about 78% observed a single time. Clones ranked in the top ten supply over 3.5% of the sample.

This TCR derives from a male donor in good health and CMV-seronegative. The chain couples TRBV9 to TRBJ2-5; the D gene assignment is ambiguous. Sequences were obtained from PBMCs. The CDR3 loop reads CASSQEVSQETQYF. The nucleotide sequence reads as follows: TGTGCCAGCAGTCAAGAGGTTAGCCAAGAGACCCAGTACTTC.